Many counts were recorded for the clone carrying this T cell receptor (beta chain). CDR1 and CDR2 (germline): MNHEY, SVGEGT. With 1 base removed from V and 4 bases from J, the gap between germline ends came to 11 bases. CDR3 length: 14 residues. Authors of the study amplified TCR beta CDR3 regions from RNA transcripts. First-round RT-PCR targeting the TCR CDR3 was performed with the HTBI primer set. TCRdb independently ran MiXCR on the multiplex PCR reads; one entry per CDR3 protein. The data show about 290,000 distinct CDR3 sequences, about an eighth seen once. This sample stems from a study of T cells in Graves' hyperthyroidism and ophthalmopathy. Hyperthyroidism patients were newly diagnosed, had disease duration under 2 months, and were aged 18 to 65 years. Using more than 7.5 ml of fresh peripheral blood, PBMCs were prepared.

This chain links TRBV6-2 or TRBV6-3 with TRBJ2-7; D gene uncertain. Material: blood. This clonotype was sampled from a young woman with Graves' hyperthyroidism that later progressed to Graves' ophthalmopathy. In nucleotides, the CDR3 is TGTGCCAGCAGTTACTTGGACGGACCATACGAGCAGTACTTC. Translating gives CASSYLDGPYEQYF.